This T cell receptor (beta chain) is from a study of T cell repertoires in cytomegalovirus infection (dated by TCRdb to between 2018 and 2021). Study-wide context: Peptide stimulations targeted recently identified HLA-C-restricted CMV epitopes, whose presentation resists viral immunomodulation, together with well-studied HLA-B-restricted epitopes. The HLA type of each donor mattered for the analysis, because public TCR beta signatures pointed to carriage of CMV infection along with the matching HLA type. Findings and caveats that apply to the study as a whole: Cumulative frequency of public TCR beta family members discriminated carriers of CMV infection plus the relevant HLA type in this cohort and an independent roughly 350-donor cohort. The ex vivo response was dominated by HLA-C-restricted CMV-specific TCR beta clonotypes, which also provided the single most frequent clonotype in two of eight donors.

The listed sequencing device is Illumina HiSeq 1500. TCRdb trimmed the raw reads at Q25, called clones with MiXCR and kept productive beta chains. Each entry merges the rows of one CDR3 protein and shows their most common DNA and genes. The sample contains 230,000 or so distinct CDR3 sequences, 35% to 40% of them found a single time. Approximately 59% of the sample belongs to the ten largest clones. Of note for this clonotype: Its antigen has not been determined. Base qualities are not at hand, and no much larger clone is one base apart.

According to the study, the label for this sample's treatment or condition signals: in vitro stimulation with specific CMV peptide epitopes to enrich CMV-specific T cells. The sequence came from a human donor in good health (CMV status not recorded). Some clones in this sample may be carry-over from other donors' samples. Sequencing used CD8+ T cells from cultured PBMCs, obtained from culture after CMV antigen stimulation.

The CDR3 has the sequence CASKADNNQPQHF. In nucleotide form, the sequence is TGTGCCAGCAAGGCGGACAACAATCAGCCCCAGCATTTT. The sequence links TRBV7-6 to TRBJ1-5, with TRBD1 as a weak D call on 5 bases. From the cysteine through the phenylalanine, the CDR3 covers 13 amino acids. Left in the record is the CDR3 DNA by itself, 39 bases read in frame from the first base. Relative to germline, V is 7 bases shorter and J is 3 bases shorter, with 10 bases between their ends. For CDR1 and CDR2, the germline V gene lists SGHVS and FNYEAQ.